Listed here are 7 T cell receptor beta chains from one sample, sequenced in a study of T-cell reconstitution after alpha-beta-depleted transplantation in children. Unique molecular identifiers were used to barcode this TCRbeta library. Via MiXCR, TCRdb re-called the PCR reads, giving one row per CDR3 protein. Here the sample spans about half a million distinct CDR3 sequences, 12% being singletons. Sequences were derived from PBMCs from the stem cell graft donor, sampled from the stem cell graft. The receptors were sampled from a human donor who donated a stem cell graft to a child with combined immunodeficiency.

This clonotype has just a few counts. The rearrangement links TRBV7-3 to TRBJ2-6; 9 positions agree with TRBD1. The CDR3 has 17 amino acids. Germline CDR1 SGHTA, CDR2 FQGTGA. V shed 4 bases and J 1 base; nucleotides not matched to a gene: 5. The CDR3 sequence: CASSSGQGFSGANVLTF. DNA of the CDR3: TGTGCCAGCAGCTCGGGACAGGGTTTTTCTGGGGCCAACGTCCTGACTTTC.

The chain employs TRBV29-1 and TRBJ2-2; TRBD2 is a possible D gene (6 bases). With 7 bases removed from V and 5 bases from J, the gap between germline ends came to 14 bases. The CDR3 has 13 amino acids. Per germline, CDR1 SQVTM and CDR2 ANQGSEA. The CDR3 region is CSASLRGTGELFF. CDR3 nucleotide sequence: TGCAGCGCCTCCCTCCGGGGGACCGGGGAGCTGTTTTTT.

The rearrangement uses TRBV4-2 and TRBJ1-3, with 7 bases aligning to TRBD1. V lost 0 bases, J lost 6 bases, and 5 bases stayed unmatched. The V gene's germline CDR1 is LGHNA and CDR2 YNFKEQ. The CDR3 is 15 residues long. The CDR3 bases are TGTGCCAGCAGCCAAGAACCCGGGACAGCAAACACCATATATTTT. Translated: CASSQEPGTANTIYF.

V gene TRBV4-3 combines with J gene TRBJ1-2, with 7 bases identical to TRBD1. V lost 3 bases, J lost 2 bases, and 0 bases stayed unmatched. This CDR3 spans 13 amino acids. In germline, CDR1 is LGHNA, CDR2 YSLEER. The CDR3, as DNA: TGCGCCAGCAGCCAGGGACAGAACTATGGCTACACCTTC. Residues: CASSQGQNYGYTF.

V gene TRBV5-2 combines with J gene TRBJ2-1; TRBD1 reflects the table's D call only, with no check against the DNA. TRBV5-2 is assigned pseudogene status. CDR3 length equals 15 residues. CDR3 sequence: CARGPGTGGYNEQFF. DNA for the CDR3: TGTGCCAGGGGCCCCGGGACAGGGGGTTACAATGAGCAGTTCTTC.

Only a few counts were recorded for this clonotype. At one end the junction does not follow the germline gene, possibly because of a read error. The V and J genes are TRBV7-2 and TRBJ2-7, with D tentatively TRBD1 (5 bases). There are 14 residues in the CDR3. Germline V gene lookup returns CDR1 SGHTA and CDR2 FQGNSA. CDR3 in DNA: TGTGCCAGCACCTTAAACCCACAGGCCTACGAGCAGTACTTC. Encoded protein: CASTLNPQAYEQYF.

This chain uses TRBV5-1 with TRBJ2-3; D remains ambiguous. The ends were cut back, 0 bases at V and 2 bases at J, with 7 bases in the middle. There are 14 residues in the CDR3. Per germline, CDR1 SGHRS and CDR2 YFSETQ. CDR3 nucleotides: TGCGCCAGCAGCTTGGTAGGGTACACAGATACGCAGTATTTT. Translation gives CASSLVGYTDTQYF.